One and the same sample provided the 15 T cell receptor beta chains below, sequenced in a study of blood T cell repertoires in COVID-19. Libraries were prepared by immunoSEQ multiplex PCR; TCRdb keeps only in-frame clonotypes and omits some of them. Among about 15,000 clones listed, about 88% were seen once. Material for sequencing was peripheral blood. The receptors here all came from a man aged 55-75 years with acute or convalescent COVID-19.

The genes are TRBV28 and TRBJ2-6, with a weak D call TRBD1 (5 bases). Trimming pared 6 bases from V and 0 bases from J, leaving 12 bases between. The germline V gene encodes CDR1 MDHEN and CDR2 SYDVKM. The CDR3 has 16 amino acids. The CDR3 region has the DNA TGTGCCAGCAGCGCCGGACAACGCTCTGGGGCCAACGTCCTGACTTTC. Protein: CASSAGQRSGANVLTF.

This chain links TRBV9 with TRBJ1-4; the match to TRBD1 covers 7 bases. CDR3 length: 15 residues. The ends lost 5 bases at V and 8 bases at J; junction bases unmatched: 12. The germline CDR1 and CDR2 sequences are SGDLS and YYNGEE. In DNA form, the CDR3 reads TGTGCCAGCAGTGTTAGACAGGGCTTCTACGAAAAACTGTTTTTT. Translated, it gives CASSVRQGFYEKLFF. Using reference TRBV9 and TRBJ1-4 for the parts outside the CDR3, the full variable domain is DSGVTQTPKHLITATGQRVTLRCSPRSGDLSVYWYQQSLDQGLQFLIQYYNGEERAKGNILERFSAQQFPDLHSELNLSSLELGDSALYFCASSVRQGFYEKLFFGSGTQLSVL.

The V gene is TRBV6-5, the J gene TRBJ1-1; no reliable D call. This CDR3 has 13 amino acids. The germline V and J ends were trimmed by 7 bases and 0 bases, with 9 bases remaining between them. The germline gives CDR1 MNHEY, CDR2 SVGAGI. The CDR3 is CASTRTVNTEAFF. CDR3 nucleotides: TGTGCCAGCACCAGAACAGTGAACACTGAAGCTTTCTTT.

The chain has TRBV11-3 and TRBJ1-6, with D hard to call. The germline V and J ends were trimmed by 1 base and 7 bases, with 5 bases remaining between them. Germline assignment: CDR1 SGHNT and CDR2 YENEEA. The CDR3 totals 13 residues. The CDR3 loop reads CASSLGGNSPLHF. CDR3 coding DNA: TGTGCCAGCAGCTTAGGAGGAAATTCACCCCTCCACTTT.

The chain joins TRBV6-5 to TRBJ2-5; D is unclear. The CDR3 contains 14 residues. Between the trimmed V and J ends, which lost 0 bases and 2 bases, there was a span of 7 bases. Germline V lookup: CDR1 MNHEY, CDR2 SVGAGI. CDR3: CASSYSRIQETQYF. CDR3 nucleotide sequence: TGTGCCAGCAGTTACTCGAGAATTCAAGAGACCCAGTACTTC.

V gene TRBV4-1 combines with J gene TRBJ1-4; 8 bases are a match to TRBD1. The CDR3 is 16 amino acids. The V and J ends lost 5 bases and 8 bases, in that order; junction bases with no gene match: 13. Germline lookup yields CDR1 MGHRA and CDR2 YSYEKL. The CDR3 loop is CASSSGVDRASEKLFF. In nucleotides, the CDR3 is TGCGCCAGCAGCAGCGGAGTGGACAGGGCTTCGGAAAAACTGTTTTTT.

The J gene is TRBJ1-5, the V gene TRBV6-2 or TRBV6-3; D not certain. Deletions cut 4 bases from V and 0 bases from J, with 10 bases between. CDR1 and CDR2 from the germline V gene are MNHEY and SVGEGT. The CDR3 spans 15 residues. CDR3 amino acids: CASSWRVDSNQPQHF. CDR3 bases: TGTGCCAGCAGTTGGAGGGTCGATAGCAATCAGCCCCAGCATTTT.

The V call is TRBV7-9, the J call TRBJ1-1, with D perhaps matching TRBD1 (5 bases). The germline gives CDR1 SEHNR, CDR2 FQNEAQ (reference sequence). This CDR3 comprises 16 residues. V was pared by 5 bases and J by 0 bases, with 16 bases between. The CDR3 loop is CASSQPGGGVNTEAFF. The CDR3, as DNA: TGTGCCAGCAGCCAACCGGGCGGGGGGGTGAACACTGAAGCTTTCTTT.

The genes are TRBV10-3 and TRBJ2-1, with TRBD2 matching over 11 bases. V shed 5 bases and J 6 bases; nucleotides not matched to a gene: 6. The CDR3 totals 15 residues. Germline loops: CDR1 ENHRY, CDR2 SYGVKD. CDR3 sequence (DNA): TGTGCCATCAGTACTCTAGGGACTAGCGGCAATGAGCAGTTCTTC. Its protein is CAISTLGTSGNEQFF.

J is TRBJ2-3 and V is TRBV2; a possible D gene is TRBD1 (5 bases). CDR3 size: 15 residues. V was cut by 6 bases and J by 0 bases, with 13 bases left in between. Germline values: CDR1 SNHLY, CDR2 FYNNEI. CDR3: CASRLDTTSTDTQYF. In nucleotides, the CDR3 is TGTGCCAGCAGATTGGACACGACTAGCACAGATACGCAGTATTTT.

This chain links TRBV5-1 with TRBJ1-2; TRBD1 might be the D (6 bases). The CDR3 is made up of 17 amino acids. Per the germline V gene, CDR1 is SGHRS and CDR2 is YFSETQ. V was clipped by 3 bases and J by 7 bases, with 25 bases between them. CDR3: CASSSRQVNLSPGGYTF. CDR3 in DNA: TGCGCCAGCAGCTCGCGACAGGTCAACCTCAGCCCCGGTGGCTACACCTTC.

V gene TRBV6-1 combines with J gene TRBJ2-1; 13 bases are a match to TRBD2. The trim removed 3 bases at V and 9 bases at J, leaving 5 bases unmatched. CDR3 length: 15 amino acids. The germline V gene has CDR1 MNHNS and CDR2 SASEGT. Here the CDR3 DNA reads TGTGCCAGCAGTGACGGGACTAGCGGGAAAGGTGAGCAGTTCTTC. Its translation: CASSDGTSGKGEQFF.

The chain combines TRBV7-9 with TRBJ2-7; 9 positions agree with TRBD1. There are 18 residues in the CDR3. Germline loops: CDR1 SEHNR, CDR2 FQNEAQ (reference sequence). V lost 3 bases, J lost 4 bases, and 16 bases stayed unmatched. CDR3 in DNA: TGTGCCAGCAGCTTCCCCGGGACAGGGACCCATCCTCCTTACGAGCAGTACTTC. Protein sequence: CASSFPGTGTHPPYEQYF.

This clone was detected once. The chain combines TRBV6-6 with TRBJ2-4, with 9 bases lining up with TRBD2. The V gene end was trimmed by 5 bases and the J gene end by 1 base; junction bases not matched to a gene: 6. The CDR3 runs 16 residues. The germline CDR1 and CDR2 sequences are MNHNY and SVGAGI (reference sequence). The CDR3 nucleotides read TGTGCCAGCAGTCAGGGACTAGCCTCCGCCAAAAACATTCAGTACTTC. Amino acids: CASSQGLASAKNIQYF.

The chain is built from TRBV4-2 and TRBJ2-6, with TRBD1 as a possible D gene (7 bases). V lost 0 bases and J lost 1, with 16 bases in between. CDR3 size: 19 residues. Germline V gene sequence: CDR1 LGHNA, CDR2 YNFKEQ. The CDR3 nucleotides are TGTGCCAGCAGCCAAGAAGGAGGGGGCCGGAATTCTGGGGCCAACGTCCTGACTTTC. Protein sequence: CASSQEGGGRNSGANVLTF.